The 26 T cell receptor beta chains given below trace back to one sample, sequenced in a study of T-cell reconstitution after alpha-beta-depleted transplantation in children. Unique molecular identifiers tagged the TCRbeta library. MiXCR, run by TCRdb on the PCR reads, gives a single entry per CDR3 protein. Seen here are about 230,000 distinct CDR3 sequences, 9.7% observed once, and the top ten hold 5.1%. Sequences were derived from PBMCs from the stem cell graft donor, sampled from the stem cell graft. The receptors derive from a human donor who donated a stem cell graft to a child with SCID.

This clonotype showed up just a few times. J is TRBJ1-2 and V is TRBV7-3, with D maybe TRBD1 (6 bases). This CDR3 has 13 amino acids. The V gene lost 5 bases and the J gene lost 5 bases, with 12 bases spanning the gap. Looked up from germline, CDR1 is SGHTA and CDR2 is FQGTGA. CDR3 in DNA: TGTGCCAGCAGCCCTGGGGGGCCTTATGGCTACACCTTC. Protein sequence: CASSPGGPYGYTF.

This clonotype was recorded at least ten times. The rearrangement joins TRBV4-1 to TRBJ1-6; D ambiguous. Trimming removed 0 bases from V and 0 bases from J, with 12 bases in between. CDR1 is MGHRA, CDR2 YSYEKL, per germline. The CDR3 is made up of 18 amino acids. The CDR3: CASSQDKVGSSYNSPLHF. CDR3 bases: TGCGCCAGCAGCCAAGATAAGGTCGGTAGCTCCTATAATTCACCCCTCCACTTT.

This clonotype has a count of ten or more. The V gene is TRBV29-1, the J gene TRBJ2-7; 8 positions match TRBD1. The CDR3 extends over 13 amino acids. CDR1 is SQVTM and CDR2 is ANQGSEA in the germline V gene. Trimming took 1 base from V and 5 from J; bases not matched to a gene: 4. CDR3 residues: CSVEAGQGDEQYF. The DNA for the CDR3 is TGCAGCGTTGAAGCCGGACAGGGAGACGAGCAGTACTTC.

Many counts were recorded for this clonotype. J is TRBJ1-5 and V is TRBV12-3 or TRBV12-4; D possibly corresponds to TRBD1 (5 bases). The CDR3 is 12 residues long. V was cut by 6 bases and J by 7 bases, with 10 bases left in between. The CDR3 DNA reads as TGTGCCAGCAGCCCGGACACCCAGCCCCAGCATTTT. Encoded protein: CASSPDTQPQHF.

This clonotype was counted many times. The CDR3 nucleotides are TGCAGTGGGCAGGGTGGAGAGGGTTCGGCCCAGCATTTT. This gives the protein CSGQGGEGSAQHF. The chain couples TRBV20-1 to TRBJ1-5; D possibly corresponds to TRBD1 (5 bases). The V gene's germline CDR1 is DFQATT and CDR2 SNEGSKA (reference sequence). There are 13 residues in the CDR3. V was pared by 7 bases and J by 11 bases, with 21 bases between.

This clonotype was seen more than once but under ten times. V gene TRBV11-2 combines with J gene TRBJ2-1; D is undetermined. Germline V CDR1 and CDR2: SGHAT, FQNNGV. CDR3 length equals 15 residues. V was pared by 0 bases and J by 7 bases, with 13 bases between. CDR3: CASSLEGFIWNEQFF. Written as DNA, the CDR3 is TGTGCCAGCAGCTTAGAGGGATTCATATGGAATGAGCAGTTCTTC. The full variable domain, completed using reference TRBV11-2 and TRBJ2-1, is EAGVAQSPRYKIIEKRQSVAFWCNPISGHATLYWYQQILGQGPKLLIQFQNNGVVDDSQLPKDRFSAERLKGVDSTLKIQPAKLEDSAVYLCASSLEGFIWNEQFFGPGTRLTVL.

The table lists this clonotype with many counts. The rearrangement uses TRBV7-2 and TRBJ2-7, with TRBD1 identical over 11 bases. The CDR3 consists of 16 residues. Trimming removed 3 bases from V and 4 bases from J; junction bases left unmatched: 8. Germline assignment: CDR1 SGHTA and CDR2 FQGNSA. This chain's CDR3 is CASSFIPGQGVYEQYF. The CDR3 DNA reads TGTGCCAGCAGCTTTATACCGGGACAGGGGGTTTACGAGCAGTACTTC.

This clonotype was detected many times. The rearrangement links TRBV7-2 to TRBJ1-4, with 7 bases matching TRBD1. The CDR3 is 15 amino acids. With 2 bases clipped from V and 7 bases from J, the junction kept 7 bases outside the gene matches. Germline V gene data show CDR1 as SGHTA and CDR2 as FQGNSA. In DNA, the CDR3 is TGTGCCAGCAGCTTATGGGCAGGGGGTGGTGAAAAACTGTTTTTT. The encoded protein is CASSLWAGGGEKLFF.

Ten or more counts support this clonotype. This chain links TRBV5-1 with TRBJ1-1; D might be TRBD1 (6 bases). CDR1 and CDR2 (germline): SGHRS, YFSETQ. This CDR3 has 15 residues. Trimming left V 0 bases short and J 2 bases short, with 11 bases between. The CDR3 reads CASSLGTGPNTEAFF. The CDR3 bases are TGCGCCAGCAGCTTGGGTACAGGGCCCAACACTGAAGCTTTCTTT.

This clonotype was found many times. CDR3 loop: CASSQDWGASTSPLHF. The DNA for the CDR3 is TGTGCCAGCAGCCAAGATTGGGGGGCAAGTACTTCACCCCTCCACTTT. The chain joins TRBV3-1 to TRBJ1-6, with D perhaps matching TRBD1 (6 bases). The CDR3 covers 16 residues. Per the germline V gene, CDR1 is LGHDT and CDR2 is YNNKEL (reference sequence). The V gene lost 0 bases and the J gene lost 9 bases, with 15 bases spanning the gap. The complete variable domain, with remaining parts taken from reference TRBV3-1 and TRBJ1-6, reads DTAVSQTPKYLVTQMGNDKSIKCEQNLGHDTMYWYKQDSKKFLKIMFSYNNKELIINETVPNRFSPKSPDKAHLNLHINSLELGDSAVYFCASSQDWGASTSPLHFGNGTRLTVT.

This clonotype was seen at least ten times. CDR3: CASSDSEGGLRPGRETQYF. The CDR3, as DNA: TGTGCCAGCAGTGACAGTGAGGGGGGACTAAGACCCGGCAGGGAGACCCAGTACTTC. The J gene is TRBJ2-5, the V gene TRBV2; the D gene is possibly TRBD2 (7 bases). Germline V gives CDR1 SNHLY, CDR2 FYNNEI. The CDR3 sequence is 19 residues long. V lost 3 bases and J lost 5, with 28 bases in between.

This clonotype showed up many times. DNA of the CDR3: TGCAGCGTTGAAGATCTACCCACGGCGGCTAACTATGGCTACACCTTC. It encodes CSVEDLPTAANYGYTF. V usage is TRBV29-1 and J usage is TRBJ1-2, with D hard to call. Trimming took off 0 bases at V and 0 bases at J, with 14 bases between the two ends. Germline V gene lookup returns CDR1 SQVTM and CDR2 ANQGSEA. The CDR3 totals 16 residues.

This clonotype was found many times. CDR3 loop: CASIRDSSNEKLFF. DNA for the CDR3: TGTGCCAGCATACGGGACAGTTCTAATGAAAAACTGTTTTTT. The V gene is TRBV2, the J gene TRBJ1-4; 7 positions agree with TRBD1. The junction had 5 bases not matched to a gene; V was cut back by 7 bases and J by 3 bases. CDR3 length: 14 residues. Germline lookup yields CDR1 SNHLY and CDR2 FYNNEI.

This clonotype was seen ten or more times. The chain recombines TRBV5-1 with TRBJ2-7; tentatively, D is TRBD1 or TRBD2 (5 bases each). V was shortened by 4 bases and J by 3 bases, with 23 bases between the two germline ends. The CDR3 loop spans 17 amino acids. The germline V gene encodes CDR1 SGHRS and CDR2 YFSETQ. This CDR3 reads CASSMTVPGAINYEQYF. CDR3 DNA: TGCGCCAGCAGCATGACAGTTCCCGGGGCCATAAACTACGAGCAGTACTTC.

This clonotype was detected many times. The chain recombines TRBV28 with TRBJ1-5, with TRBD1 identical over 9 bases. The CDR3 covers 14 residues. Trimming removed 6 bases from V and 9 bases from J; junction bases left unmatched: 9. Germline V gene data show CDR1 as MDHEN and CDR2 as SYDVKM. The CDR3: CASSPRDRVAPQHF. CDR3 bases: TGTGCCAGCAGCCCCCGGGACAGGGTGGCGCCCCAGCATTTT.

The table lists this clonotype with many counts. The rearrangement uses TRBV12-3 or TRBV12-4 and TRBJ2-6; TRBD2 aligns across 8 bases. Germline trimming cut 5 bases from V and 3 bases from J; bases unmatched to any gene: 6. The CDR3 extends over 16 amino acids. CDR3: CASSRGGRSGANVLTF. The CDR3 region has the DNA TGTGCCAGCAGTCGGGGGGGGCGAAGTGGGGCCAACGTCCTGACTTTC.

This clonotype has at least ten counts. This chain links TRBV3-1 with TRBJ1-2; D unclear. In germline, CDR1 is LGHDT, CDR2 YNNKEL (reference sequence). V shed 0 bases and J shed 4 bases, with 12 bases lying between them. The CDR3 consists of 15 residues. CDR3: CASSQDPGSGYGYTF. The CDR3 bases are TGTGCCAGCAGCCAAGACCCCGGGAGTGGCTATGGCTACACCTTC.

This clonotype was recorded at least ten times. The rearrangement joins TRBV19 to TRBJ1-5; possibly TRBD1 for D (6 bases). The germline V and J ends were trimmed by 5 bases and 4 bases, with 9 bases remaining between them. This CDR3 is built from 13 residues. From germline, CDR1 is LNHDA and CDR2 SQIVND (reference sequence). CDR3 nucleotides: TGTGCCAGTAGTTACAGGGAGAATCAGCCCCAGCATTTT. Translated: CASSYRENQPQHF.

This chain uses TRBV5-4 with TRBJ1-6; 9 bases align to TRBD1. The CDR3 contains 14 residues. J lost 5 bases, V lost 7 bases, and 4 bases had no gene match. The germline CDR1 and CDR2 sequences are SGHNT and YYREEE (reference sequence). CDR3 DNA: TGTGCCAGCGGGGGGGACAGGGATAATTCACCCCTCCACTTT. Translation gives CASGGDRDNSPLHF. The whole variable domain, filled in from reference TRBV5-4 and TRBJ1-6, reads ETGVTQSPTHLIKTRGQQVTLRCSSQSGHNTVSWYQQALGQGPQFIFQYYREEENGRGNFPPRFSGLQFPNYSSELNVNALELDDSALYLCASGGDRDNSPLHFGNGTRLTVT.

This clonotype was detected many times. The chain recombines TRBV18 with TRBJ2-3, with no clear D. The ends were cut back, 2 bases at V and 1 base at J, with 10 bases in the middle. This CDR3 contains 15 residues. Germline V gives CDR1 KGHSH, CDR2 LQKENI. This chain's CDR3 is CASSPVGSRTDTQYF. In nucleotides, the CDR3 is TGTGCCAGCTCACCAGTGGGCAGCCGCACAGATACGCAGTATTTT.

J is TRBJ2-2 and V is TRBV12-5; either TRBD1 or TRBD2 may supply D (5 bases each). The germline gives CDR1 LGHNT, CDR2 FRNRAP. V gave up 0 bases and J gave up 0 bases, with 20 bases separating them. The CDR3 spans 20 residues. This CDR3 is CASGLVVPERGVPNTGELFF. In nucleotides, the CDR3 is TGTGCTAGTGGTTTGGTTGTGCCAGAGAGAGGGGTGCCGAACACCGGGGAGCTGTTTTTT.

This clonotype was seen ten or more times. Written as DNA, the CDR3 is TGTGCCAGCACCGAATACCGTCAGCCCCAGCATTTT. It is translated as CASTEYRQPQHF. The chain uses TRBV6-6 and TRBJ1-5; D not certain. Trimming took off 7 bases at V and 6 bases at J, with 10 bases between the two ends. The CDR3 is made up of 12 amino acids. The germline CDR1 and CDR2 sequences are MNHNY and SVGAGI (reference sequence).

The sample holds many counts of this clonotype. The chain joins TRBV5-1 to TRBJ2-3; no clear D. V lost 1 base and J 1 base, leaving 7 bases between the germline ends. Per germline, CDR1 SGHRS and CDR2 YFSETQ. The CDR3 consists of 14 residues. The CDR3 DNA is TGCGCCAGCAGCTTGAGCGTGGGCACAGATACGCAGTATTTT. This gives the protein CASSLSVGTDTQYF. The full variable domain, in which reference TRBV5-1 and TRBJ2-3 provide the parts outside the CDR3, is KAGVTQTPRYLIKTRGQQVTLSCSPISGHRSVSWYQQTPGQGLQFLFEYFSETQRNKGNFPGRFSGRQFSNSRSEMNVSTLELGDSALYLCASSLSVGTDTQYFGPGTRLTVL.

This clonotype was recorded at least ten times. The V gene is TRBV5-1, the J gene TRBJ1-1; D is possibly TRBD1 (5 bases). The V end lost 1 base, the J end lost 4 bases, and 11 bases lay between the germline ends. The CDR3 has 14 amino acids. Germline V gene data show CDR1 as SGHRS and CDR2 as YFSETQ. CDR3 sequence reads: CASSLRQRRTEAFF. DNA of the CDR3: TGCGCCAGCAGCTTGAGACAGCGCCGCACTGAAGCTTTCTTT.

This clonotype was counted many times. The chain couples TRBV20-1 to TRBJ2-3; D gene unclear. Per germline, CDR1 DFQATT and CDR2 SNEGSKA (reference sequence). Deletions cut 1 base from V and 4 bases from J, with 9 bases between. CDR3 size: 13 residues. CDR3 loop: CSARVPTPDTQYF. The CDR3 DNA sequence: TGCAGTGCTAGAGTTCCAACCCCAGATACGCAGTATTTT.

On this clonotype itself: One base away lies a much larger clone, so this may be a sequencing read error. DNA for the CDR3: TGTGCCAGCAGCTCCGAGCGCGGGGGGGCGAAGGAGACCCGGTACTTC. Translated: CASSSERGGAKETRYF. This sequence joins TRBV7-2 and TRBJ2-5, with TRBD2 matching 9 bases. CDR1 and CDR2 from the germline V gene are SGHTA and FQGNSA. The CDR3 has 16 amino acids.